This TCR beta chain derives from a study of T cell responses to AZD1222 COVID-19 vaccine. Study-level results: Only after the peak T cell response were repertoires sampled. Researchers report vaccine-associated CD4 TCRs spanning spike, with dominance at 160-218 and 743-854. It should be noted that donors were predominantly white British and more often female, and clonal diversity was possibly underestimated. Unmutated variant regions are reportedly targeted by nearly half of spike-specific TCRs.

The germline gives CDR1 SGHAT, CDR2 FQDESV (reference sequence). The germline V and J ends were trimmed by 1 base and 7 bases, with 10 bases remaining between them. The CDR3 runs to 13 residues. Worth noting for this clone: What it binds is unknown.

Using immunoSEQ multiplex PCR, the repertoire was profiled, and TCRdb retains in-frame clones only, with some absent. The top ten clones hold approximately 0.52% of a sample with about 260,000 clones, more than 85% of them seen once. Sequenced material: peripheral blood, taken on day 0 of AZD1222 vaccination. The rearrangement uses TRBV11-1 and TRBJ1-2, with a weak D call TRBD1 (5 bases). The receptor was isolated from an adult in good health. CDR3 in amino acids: CASSLEGVGGYTF. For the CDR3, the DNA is TGTGCCAGCAGCTTAGAAGGGGTCGGTGGCTACACCTTC. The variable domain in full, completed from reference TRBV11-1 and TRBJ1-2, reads EAEVAQSPRYKITEKSQAVAFWCDPISGHATLYWYRQILGQGPELLVQFQDESVVDDSQLPKDRFSAERLKGVDSTLKIQPAELGDSAMYLCASSLEGVGGYTFGSGTRLTVV.